The 3 T cell receptor beta chains given below trace back to one sample, sequenced in a study of blood T cell repertoires in COVID-19. Generated by immunoSEQ multiplex PCR, the TCRdb table keeps only in-frame clones and is missing some. The sample includes about 140,000 clones, roughly 80% of them seen just once. The sample consisted of PBMCs or T cells enriched from blood (not recorded which). Source of these receptors: a woman in her forties or fifties who had recovered from COVID-19.

J is TRBJ1-2 and V is TRBV18; 7 nucleotides match TRBD1. Germline V lookup: CDR1 KGHSH, CDR2 LQKENI. Losses at the gene ends were 2 bases for V and 3 bases for J; bases not matched to a gene: 12. The CDR3 totals 17 residues. Here the CDR3 reads CASSPLGPGQDYYGYTF. DNA of the CDR3: TGTGCCAGCTCACCATTGGGGCCAGGACAGGACTACTATGGCTACACCTTC.

The chain recombines TRBV25-1 with TRBJ1-2; D remains unclear. Trimming left V 5 bases short and J 0 bases short, with 10 bases between. This CDR3 spans 14 amino acids. Germline V gene data show CDR1 as MGHDK and CDR2 as SYGVNS. The CDR3: CASSKAATNYGYTF. The CDR3 DNA is TGTGCCAGCAGTAAAGCAGCGACTAACTATGGCTACACCTTC.

This chain uses TRBV6-5 with TRBJ1-1; D call uncertain. This CDR3 is 14 amino acids long. The V and J ends lost 6 bases and 5 bases respectively, with 16 bases between them. Germline V gives CDR1 MNHEY, CDR2 SVGAGI. CDR3 nucleotide sequence: TGTGCCAGCAGATCGGACTGGAGAAGTACTGAAGCTTTCTTT. It translates to CASRSDWRSTEAFF.